This TCR beta chain comes out of a study of identical twins. The study's findings and limits: The abundant beta clonotypes from cord blood had fewer insertions, and memory repertoires had none of this.

TCRdb re-analysed the 5' RACE reads in MiXCR, keeping a single row per CDR3 protein. The sample holds roughly 700,000 distinct CDR3 sequences; around 8.6% are singletons and the top ten take more than 0.75%. Germline V gives CDR1 MDHEN, CDR2 SYDVKM. Trimming removed 3 bases at V and 6 bases at J, with 14 bases between. The CDR3 loop spans 14 amino acids. Of note for this clonotype: What it binds is unknown.

The data were also submitted as part of a second study, on yellow fever vaccine responses in identical twins. From that study: Convergence reportedly seemed to mark part of the twins' vaccine T cell response, with personalization marking the rest.

This TCR was sampled from a woman aged 18 to 35 in good health. Input material: PBMCs. The chain recombines TRBV28 with TRBJ1-1; D not resolved. The CDR3 DNA reads TGTGCCAGCAGTTTTTATGTGTACCCACCTGAAGCTTTCTTT. This sequence encodes CASSFYVYPPEAFF.